This T cell receptor beta chain was identified in a study of blood T cell repertoires in COVID-19. Whole-study context: Samples taken during acute and convalescent COVID-19 were collected in the United States, Italy and Spain. From T cells, B-cell-depleted T cells, or PBMCs came the material, which was cDNA or gDNA.

With V trimmed by 0 bases and J by 0 bases, 8 bases remained unmatched. The CDR3 extends over 17 amino acids. CDR1 and CDR2 from the germline V gene are MGHRA and YSYEKL. The authors' processing: Amplifying reference gene primers gave estimates of nucleated cell counts. Sequenced by immunoSEQ multiplex PCR; TCRdb stores in-frame clones only, minus some. The DNA was the basis for D and trimming; V, J and clone size are from that table. The sample contains 55,000 to 65,000 clones, about 85% of which appear only once. Sequencing used peripheral blood. This sequence was found in a woman older than 75 with acute or convalescent COVID-19. The chain joins TRBV4-1 to TRBJ2-7; 7 bases agree with TRBD2. CDR3 DNA: TGCGCCAGCAGCCAAGATGGTACAGCGGGATCCTCCTACGAGCAGTACTTC. It encodes CASSQDGTAGSSYEQYF.